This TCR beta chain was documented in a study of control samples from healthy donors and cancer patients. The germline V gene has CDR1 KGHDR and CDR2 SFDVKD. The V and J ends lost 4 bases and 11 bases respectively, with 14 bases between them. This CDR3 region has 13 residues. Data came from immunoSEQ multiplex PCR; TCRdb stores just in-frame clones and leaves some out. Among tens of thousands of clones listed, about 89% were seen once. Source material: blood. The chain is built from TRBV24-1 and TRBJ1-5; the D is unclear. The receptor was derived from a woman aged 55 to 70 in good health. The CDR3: CATSDHGLGTQHF. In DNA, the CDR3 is TGTGCCACCAGTGACCACGGTCTGGGGACCCAGCATTTT.